This T cell receptor (beta chain) was obtained from a study of shared clonotypes between healthy human individuals (TCRdb year 2020). For the wider study: A few men and two women, aged 18 to 49 years, made up the cohort. For each donor, three plates each were used for CD4 naive and CD4 memory, two plates were used for CD8 naive, and one plate was used for CD8 memory. To estimate repertoire size and how much clonotype sharing occurs between individuals, the study deeply sequenced the blood TCR repertoires of about five healthy adults. Different laboratories and diverse techniques were used to prepare libraries and sequence TCR repertoires, to increase sequencing depth and limit assay-specific biases. Per donor, leukapheresis produced somewhere between about 0.94 and 10 billion PBMCs.

Trimming leaves V shorter by 8 bases and J shorter by 9 bases, with the junction holding 10 bases beyond the gene matches. Taken from the germline V gene (reference sequence), the CDR1 and CDR2 loops are SEHNR and FQNEAQ. The CDR3 numbers 14 residues from cysteine through phenylalanine. Left in the record is the CDR3 DNA by itself, 42 bases read in frame from the first base. CD8 naive samples were CD45RO-negative cells positively selected for CCR7, giving a CD45RA+CCR7+ population that excluded TemRA cells. The donors were healthy, HIV-negative adults who had no recently reported acute infections or vaccinations. Every donor was a Caucasian adult living in Nashville, Tennessee, USA. Blood was collected by leukapheresis, and PBMCs were isolated by Ficoll-Histopaque density gradient centrifugation and then cryopreserved in liquid nitrogen vapor phase. Analytical flow cytometry was used to check the purity and quantity of every magnetically sorted T cell population. Each sorted fraction had its genomic DNA isolated and then quantified by UV absorbance on a Nanodrop 2000c.

In the case of this clone: The target of this receptor is not known. Within one base of it there is no much larger clone, and no base qualities were kept.

Using the deep immunoSEQ assay, multiplex PCR amplified TCR CDR3 regions from genomic DNA. Genomic DNA extracted from each cell subset was distributed evenly over all wells of several immunoSEQ 96-well plates, and each plate served as one replicate. Each replicate PCR for sorted subsets received about 220 ng genomic DNA, equal to tens of thousands of T cell genomes. The purified libraries were quantified using a Qubit 3.0 fluorometer, sized with a Bioanalyzer 2100, and then quantified again using the KAPA Library Quantification kit. Each immunoSEQ 96-well plate was sequenced on its own single-read 150-cycle Illumina NextSeq 550 flow cell. The paper's processing steps were these. Because only junctional sequences without quality scores were contained in the immunoSEQ output, filtering matching that applied to full-length reads could not be performed. To assign V/J genes and CDR3, sequences were annotated using PyIR, a Python wrapper for IgBLAST v1.9, with IMGT germline references. Any read was removed if the V/J assignment was weak (E-value above 1e-6), the CDR3 was missing, or the read contained stop codons, out-of-frame junctions, or ambiguous translated residues. V3J clonotypes were defined by identical inferred V gene, J gene, and CDR3 amino acid sequence. The percentage overlap between two repertoires was calculated by dividing the number of shared unique clonotypes by the size of the smaller repertoire. Richness of each repertoire was evaluated using RTK rarefaction, the Chao1 estimator, and Recon v2.1 estimates of unobserved clonotypes. OLGA was used to compute generation probabilities for all TCRbeta clonotypes that the gDNA method yielded from a few donors. TCRdb retrieved this table from immuneACCESS and kept in-frame rearrangements only. Not all clones are present; in checked studies, unresolved V genes account for under half, and no reason is known for the remainder. V, J and clone size reflect that table, while D and trimming were determined from the DNA. Counted in this sample were some 2.1 million clones; about 95% of them appeared once. The ten largest clonotypes hold around 1.1% of the sample.

General conclusions and limits of the study: Compared with non-shared clonotypes, the clonotypes found in all four sorted-subset donors had higher generation probabilities. When a handful of donors were compared, the shared fraction of clonotypes was approximately 5% for naive CD4, 3.5% to 4% for naive CD8, roughly 2.5% for memory CD4, and 0.4% for memory CD8. Based on pairwise subsampling, the degree of clonotype sharing among donors was expected to be affected by sequencing depth. Incomplete sequencing was indicated by rarefaction of sorted-subset datasets, despite the large sequencing depth. Because the study included a small number of donors, the genetic and exposure-history diversity represented was limited. Larger estimated clonotype richness was generally found for naive subsets than for memory subsets. Sampling was limited to blood, and TCR repertoires in tissue likely differ from TCR repertoires in blood.

The chain is encoded by TRBV7-9 joined to TRBJ2-1; 10 of the junction bases match TRBD2. The sequenced material came from naive CD8+ T cells sorted from blood. What the cell subset or site label conveys for this sample: CD45RA+CCR7+. This TCR derives from a man aged 18 to 29 in good health. The DNA is as follows: TGTGCCAGCGGACAGACTAGCGGGCTTTTTGAGCAGTTCTTC. Its amino acids are CASGQTSGLFEQFF.